Below, one T cell receptor beta chain is given with its context. Its antigen remains unknown. Unexposed donor CD4+ T cells date from about 2011-2018, before the COVID-19 pandemic. Isolation of CD4+ T cells took place after about eleven days in culture. Unexposed-donor CD4+ T cells were probed with SARS-CoV-2 S/N and four cold-coronavirus spikes, cells permitting. The sample originates from a study of CD4 T cells in relation to SARS-CoV-2 and coronaviruses. Sequencing was performed with immunoSEQ multiplex PCR; in TCRdb, only in-frame clones are kept and a portion is missing. Of around 24,000 clones in the sample, under 80% were seen once. The material sequenced was CD4+ T cells from PBMCs, cultured in vitro. This sequence was found in a human donor in good health.

CDR3 in DNA: TGCGCCAGCAGTAATAGGCAGGGAGCCCAAGAGACCCAGTACTTC. It yields the protein CASSNRQGAQETQYF. The genes are TRBV5-1 and TRBJ2-5; D may match TRBD1 or TRBD2 (5 bases each). This CDR3 contains 15 residues. Trimming removed 5 bases from V and 1 base from J, with 15 bases in between. Germline V gives CDR1 SGHRS, CDR2 YFSETQ.